The clone carrying this T cell receptor (beta chain) is a singleton in its sample. The data stem from a study of blood T cell repertoires in COVID-19. Background on the study: Samples taken during acute and convalescent COVID-19 were collected in the United States, Italy and Spain. PBMCs, B-cell-depleted T cells, or T cells were the source of the cDNA or gDNA that made up the material.

In the authors' methods: Using reference gene primer amplification, nucleated cell counts were estimated. The repertoire was sequenced with immunoSEQ multiplex PCR; TCRdb's copy has only in-frame clones and lacks some. V and J calls and clone size are copied from that table; D and trimming were computed from the DNA. The repertoire has 350,000 to 450,000 clones, about 90% of them found once; the top ten carry 2.3%. This CDR3 has 15 amino acids. The V end was cut by 4 bases, the J end by 5 bases, with 15 bases between. Looked up from germline, CDR1 is MDHEN and CDR2 is SYDVKM. One Seattle source followed patients from active infection through their disease course.

The sequencing input was peripheral blood. V usage is TRBV28 and J usage is TRBJ1-5; perhaps TRBD1 as D (5 bases). The sequence derives from an older woman with COVID-19, enrolled during active disease. CDR3 sequence reads: CASSSPGGTDQPQHF. CDR3 DNA sequence: TGTGCCAGCAGTTCCCCCGGGGGAACGGATCAGCCCCAGCATTTT.